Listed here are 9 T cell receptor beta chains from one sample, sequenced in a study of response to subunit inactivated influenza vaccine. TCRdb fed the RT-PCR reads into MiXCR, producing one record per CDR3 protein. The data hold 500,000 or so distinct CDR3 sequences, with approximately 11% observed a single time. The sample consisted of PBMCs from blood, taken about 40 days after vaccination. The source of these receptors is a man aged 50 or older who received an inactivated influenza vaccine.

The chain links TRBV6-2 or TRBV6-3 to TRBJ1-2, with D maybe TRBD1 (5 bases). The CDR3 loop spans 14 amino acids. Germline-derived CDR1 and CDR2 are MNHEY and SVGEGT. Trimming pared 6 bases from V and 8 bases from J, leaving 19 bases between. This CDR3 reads CASRAMRGLGGYTF. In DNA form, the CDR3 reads TGTGCCAGCAGAGCAATGAGGGGTCTTGGAGGCTACACCTTC.

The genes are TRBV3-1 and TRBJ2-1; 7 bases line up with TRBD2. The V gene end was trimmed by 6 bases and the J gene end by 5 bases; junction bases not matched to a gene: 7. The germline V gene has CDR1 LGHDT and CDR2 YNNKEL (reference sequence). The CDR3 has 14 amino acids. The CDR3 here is CASRPRAGDNEQFF. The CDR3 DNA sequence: TGTGCCAGCAGGCCCAGGGCGGGGGACAATGAGCAGTTCTTC.

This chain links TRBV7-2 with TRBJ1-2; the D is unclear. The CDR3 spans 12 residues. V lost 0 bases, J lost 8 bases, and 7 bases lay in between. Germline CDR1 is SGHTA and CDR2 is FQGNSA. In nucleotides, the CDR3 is TGTGCCAGCAGCTTAGCAGAGTGGGGCTACACCTTC. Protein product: CASSLAEWGYTF.

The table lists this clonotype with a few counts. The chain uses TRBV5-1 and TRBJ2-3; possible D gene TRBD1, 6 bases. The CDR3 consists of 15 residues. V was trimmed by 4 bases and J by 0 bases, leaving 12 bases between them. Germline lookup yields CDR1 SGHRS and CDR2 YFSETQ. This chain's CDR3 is CASSDGQTSTDTQYF. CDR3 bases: TGCGCCAGCAGCGACGGACAGACTAGCACAGATACGCAGTATTTT.

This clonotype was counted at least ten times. CDR3 amino acids: CASSLAWAEWENIQYF. For the CDR3, the DNA is TGTGCCAGCAGCTTAGCGTGGGCGGAATGGGAAAACATTCAGTACTTC. J is TRBJ2-4 and V is TRBV7-2; D is ambiguous. The CDR3 is 16 amino acids. Germline loops: CDR1 SGHTA, CDR2 FQGNSA. V was shortened by 0 bases and J by 5 bases, with 14 bases between the two germline ends.

The CDR3 sequence: CSAREGTAFNEQFF. CDR3 DNA sequence: TGCAGTGCTAGAGAGGGGACCGCATTCAATGAGCAGTTCTTC. The chain employs TRBV20-1 and TRBJ2-1; tentatively, D is TRBD1 or TRBD2 (5 bases each). Germline V CDR1 and CDR2: DFQATT, SNEGSKA (reference sequence). With 0 bases removed from V and 6 bases from J, the gap between germline ends came to 12 bases. CDR3 length: 14 amino acids.

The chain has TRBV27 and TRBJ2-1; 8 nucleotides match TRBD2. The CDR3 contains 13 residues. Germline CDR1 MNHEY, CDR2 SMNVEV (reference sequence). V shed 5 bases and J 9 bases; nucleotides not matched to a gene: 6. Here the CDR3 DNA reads TGTGCCAGCAGTCCCACGGGGGGGAGTGAGCAGTTCTTC. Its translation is CASSPTGGSEQFF.

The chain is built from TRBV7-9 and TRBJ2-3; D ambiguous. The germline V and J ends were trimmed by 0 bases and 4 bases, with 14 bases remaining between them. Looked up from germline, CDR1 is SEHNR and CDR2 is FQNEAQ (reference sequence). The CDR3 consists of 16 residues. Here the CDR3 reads CASSLAQVGIADTQYF. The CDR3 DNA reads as TGTGCCAGCAGCTTAGCGCAGGTCGGAATAGCAGATACGCAGTATTTT. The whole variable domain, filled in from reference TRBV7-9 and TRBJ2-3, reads DTGVSQNPRHKITKRGQNVTFRCDPISEHNRLYWYRQTLGQGPEFLTYFQNEAQLEKSRLLSDRFSAERPKGSFSTLEIQRTEQGDSAMYLCASSLAQVGIADTQYFGPGTRLTVL.

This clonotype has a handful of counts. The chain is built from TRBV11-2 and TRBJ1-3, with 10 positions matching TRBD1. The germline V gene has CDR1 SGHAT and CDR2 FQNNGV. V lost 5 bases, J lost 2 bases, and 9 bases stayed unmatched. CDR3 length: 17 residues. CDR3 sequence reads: CASSHGTGEFTGNTIYF. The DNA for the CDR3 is TGTGCCAGCAGCCACGGGACAGGGGAGTTCACTGGAAACACCATATATTTT.